This T cell receptor (beta chain) is drawn from a study of T cell repertoires in cytomegalovirus infection (dated by TCRdb to between 2018 and 2020). Regarding the research as a whole: Peptide stimulations targeted recently identified HLA-C-restricted CMV epitopes, whose presentation resists viral immunomodulation, together with well-studied HLA-B-restricted epitopes. Donor HLA type was relevant to the analysis, as public TCR beta signatures indicated carriage of CMV infection together with the matching HLA type.

About this clonotype itself: Its antigen has not been determined. No much larger clone is present one base from it, and per-base qualities are unavailable.

What the authors observed across the whole study: In both this cohort and an independent roughly 350-donor cohort, the cumulative frequency of public TCR beta family members distinguished carriers of CMV infection plus the relevant HLA type. The ex vivo response was dominated by HLA-C-restricted CMV-specific TCR beta clonotypes, which also provided the single most frequent clonotype in two of eight donors.

The treatment or condition label for this specimen denotes: in vitro stimulation with specific CMV peptide epitopes to enrich CMV-specific T cells. The germline V gene sets CDR1 to SGHRS and CDR2 to YFSETQ. Trimming at the junction amounts to 4 bases on V and 4 bases on J, and the germline ends lie 8 bases apart. The CDR3 has 13 amino acids, counting the end cysteine and phenylalanine. Only CDR3 DNA is held: 39 bases, read in frame from base 1. Sequencing instrument: Illumina HiSeq 1500. Starting from the raw public reads, TCRdb applied fastp trimming at Q25, assembled clones with MiXCR and retained in-frame beta chains. Duplicate CDR3 protein sequences are folded into a single record with the most common DNA and genes. For this sample there are roughly 920,000 distinct CDR3 sequences; approximately 32% appear just once. Clones ranked in the top ten supply around an eighth of the sample.

The receptor chain draws on TRBV5-1 and TRBJ2-2; too little of a D gene remains to name it. The sequences come from cultured CD8+ T cells from PBMCs, collected from culture after CMV antigen stimulation. The TCR sequence derives from a human donor in good health (CMV status not recorded). Some clones in this sample may be carry-over from other donors' samples. The CDR3 has the sequence CASSDRITGELFF. The DNA sequence is TGCGCCAGCAGCGATAGGATCACCGGGGAGCTGTTTTTT.